The 5 T cell receptor beta chains in this list originate from one sample, sequenced in a study of long-term antiretroviral therapy in people with HIV. Survey-level resolution applied to immunoSEQ assay v3.0. Assay used: immunoSEQ multiplex PCR; TCRdb lists only in-frame clones, some missing. The sample lists 30,000 to 40,000 clones; 75% to 90% were seen once. This material consisted of unsorted PBMCs, taken 1.5 years after starting antiretroviral therapy. The receptor set was obtained from a man aged 18-30 years with HIV.

This clone was picked up one time. This chain connects TRBV7-9 to TRBJ2-1; the D is unclear. Trimming took 5 bases from V and 1 from J, leaving 9 bases between them. The germline CDR1 and CDR2 sequences are SEHNR and FQNEAQ (reference sequence). The CDR3 has 14 amino acids. The CDR3 reads CASSVRGSYNEQFF. As DNA, the CDR3 is TGTGCCAGCAGCGTCCGAGGTTCCTACAATGAGCAGTTCTTC. Full variable domain (outside the CDR3, taken from reference TRBV7-9 and TRBJ2-1): DTGVSQNPRHKITKRGQNVTFRCDPISEHNRLYWYRQTLGQGPEFLTYFQNEAQLEKSRLLSDRFSAERPKGSFSTLEIQRTEQGDSAMYLCASSVRGSYNEQFFGPGTRLTVL.

This clone was counted once. The chain has TRBV28 and TRBJ2-1; 8 bases align to TRBD2. Germline V lookup: CDR1 MDHEN, CDR2 SYDVKM. The CDR3 is 14 amino acids. V lost 7 bases to trimming and J lost 4 bases; unmatched junction nucleotides: 6. The CDR3 region is CASIVSGTYNEQFF. The CDR3 coding sequence is TGTGCCAGCATCGTTAGCGGGACGTACAATGAGCAGTTCTTC.

This chain links TRBV5-6 with TRBJ1-2; 9 nucleotides align to TRBD1. CDR1 and CDR2 from the germline V gene are SGHDT and YYEEEE. The V gene end was trimmed by 3 bases and the J gene end by 3 bases; junction bases not matched to a gene: 0. This CDR3 contains 13 residues. The CDR3 DNA sequence: TGTGCCAGCAGCTGGGACAGGGACTATGGCTACACCTTC. This translates into CASSWDRDYGYTF.

V is TRBV28 and J is TRBJ2-3; 11 nucleotides line up with TRBD2. J gave up 1 base and V 6 bases, and 12 bases lay outside the gene matches. Germline assignment: CDR1 MDHEN and CDR2 SYDVKM. The CDR3 spans 18 residues. Written as DNA, the CDR3 is TGTGCCAGCAGCGCCCATGGGGGGGGACTAGCGGGCACAGATACGCAGTATTTT. It yields the protein CASSAHGGGLAGTDTQYF.

V gene TRBV5-1 combines with J gene TRBJ2-2, with 7 positions matching TRBD2. J lost 6 bases, V lost 4 bases, and 9 bases had no gene match. The CDR3 runs to 15 residues. Germline loops: CDR1 SGHRS, CDR2 YFSETQ. CDR3 region: CASSPDGGWAGELFF. In DNA, the CDR3 is TGCGCCAGCAGCCCCGACGGGGGGTGGGCCGGGGAGCTGTTTTTT.